This is a list of T cell receptor beta chains from one sample in a study of early T cells in non-severe SARS-CoV-2 infection. TCRdb ran MiXCR on the 5' RACE reads and lists one entry per CDR3 protein. This sample has tens of thousands of distinct CDR3 sequences, with 12% found just once. The sequencing input was whole blood. These receptors were collected from an adult who was a healthcare worker with PCR-confirmed SARS-CoV-2 infection or an uninfected control (not recorded which). Each CDR3 is given with its conserved first and last residue. The D gene is left open where the match is weak. Size tells how often a clone was seen (once, few, many) or the class of an expanded clone, and some rows leave it out.

v_gene	abundance	j_gene	d_gene	CDR3nt	CDR3aa
TRBV7-2	.	TRBJ2-7	TRBD1	TGTGCCAGCAGTGCAACAGGGGTTCGTTACGAGCAGTACTTC	CASSATGVRYEQYF
TRBV11-2	once	TRBJ1-1	TRBD1	TGTGCCAGCAGCTCGGGACAGTCTGAAGCTTTCTTT	CASSSGQSEAFF
TRBV12-3/TRBV12-4	few	TRBJ1-5	.	TGTGCCAGCAGTTTAGGCAGGGTATATAGCAATCAGCCCCAGCATTTT	CASSLGRVYSNQPQHF
TRBV4-3	.	TRBJ2-5	TRBD2	TGCGCCAGCAGCCAAGCTCTGGCGGGGGGCGAGACCCAGTACTTC	CASSQALAGGETQYF
TRBV6-6	many	TRBJ1-1	.	TGTGCCAGCGTGACGAACACTGAAGCTTTCTTT	CASVTNTEAFF
TRBV28	many	TRBJ2-7	.	TGTGCCAGCAGTTTTTCCCCGTCCTTGCGGGAGCAGTACTTC	CASSFSPSLREQYF
TRBV12-3/TRBV12-4	many	TRBJ2-7	.	TGTGCCAGCAGTTTTGGCGAAGCCTACGAGCAGTACTTC	CASSFGEAYEQYF
TRBV11-2	many	TRBJ2-3	.	TGTGCCAGCAGCTTAGGCGGACAGACCACAGATACGCAGTATTTT	CASSLGGQTTDTQYF
TRBV20-1	.	TRBJ2-7	TRBD1	TGCAGTGCCCAGGACAGGGGCGAGTACGAGCAGTACTTC	CSAQDRGEYEQYF
TRBV20-1	.	TRBJ1-5	TRBD1	TGCAGTGCTAGAGAATCGAGGGGGCCTTATAGCAATCAGCCCCAGCATTTT	CSARESRGPYSNQPQHF
TRBV12-2	many	TRBJ1-1	.	TGTGCAAGTCGCCCCGTCCTCCTCGGAAGAGGTAGCACTGAAGCTTTCTTT	CASRPVLLGRGSTEAFF
TRBV19	many	TRBJ1-2	.	TGTGCCAGTACCCCGGACGGTCCCTATGGCTACACCTTC	CASTPDGPYGYTF
TRBV29-1	medium-sized	TRBJ1-2	TRBD1	TGCAGCGTTGGAGACAGGGGAGGCTACACCTTC	CSVGDRGGYTF
TRBV3-1	many	TRBJ1-6	.	TGTGCCAGCAGCCAAGAACGTTGGGGTAGTTATTCACCCCTCCACTTT	CASSQERWGSYSPLHF
TRBV3-1	few	TRBJ2-1	TRBD2	TGTGCCAGCAGGCCCTCTAGCGGGGACAATGAGCAGTTCTTC	CASRPSSGDNEQFF
TRBV6-5	many	TRBJ2-7	.	TGTGCCAGCAGGTTCATCGCAGGGCCCTACGAGCAGTACTTC	CASRFIAGPYEQYF
TRBV4-3	.	TRBJ2-5	TRBD2	TGCGCCAGCAGCCAAGATCCTAGCGGGAGAACAGAGACCCAGTACTTC	CASSQDPSGRTETQYF
TRBV7-9	.	TRBJ1-1	TRBD1	TGTGCCAGCAGCTTAGATGGCAGGGGGGAGGCTGAAGCTTTCTTT	CASSLDGRGEAEAFF
TRBV12-3/TRBV12-4	.	TRBJ2-2	TRBD2	TGTGCCAGCAGTTCGGACACCGGACTAGCGGGTCTGAGAACCGGGGAGCTGTTTTTT	CASSSDTGLAGLRTGELFF
TRBV10-2	many	TRBJ2-1	.	TGCGCCAGCAGTGTCTTGGGTGAGCAGTTCTTC	CASSVLGEQFF
TRBV10-3	many	TRBJ2-3	TRBD2	TGTGCCATCAGGGGCGGACTAGCGGGGAACACAGATACGCAGTATTTT	CAIRGGLAGNTDTQYF
TRBV12-3/TRBV12-4	few	TRBJ1-1	.	TGTGCCAGCACCCATCGAGGGGGAGGGAACACTGAAGCTTTCTTT	CASTHRGGGNTEAFF
TRBV20-1	.	TRBJ1-1	.	TGTAGGGCACAGGAAGCTTTCTTT	CRAQEAFF
TRBV11-2	many	TRBJ2-2	.	TGTGCCAGCAGCTTTGGGGGCACCGGGGAGCTGTTTTTT	CASSFGGTGELFF
TRBV19	.	TRBJ1-2	TRBD1	TGTGCCAGTAGGATCCCGGGACAGACTAACTATGGCTACACCTTC	CASRIPGQTNYGYTF
TRBV6-2/TRBV6-3	many	TRBJ2-7	.	TGTGCCAGCAGTAGGACACTACTCTACGAGCAGTACTTC	CASSRTLLYEQYF
TRBV6-2/TRBV6-3	many	TRBJ1-1	.	TGTGCCAGCAGTCACCAGTACACTGAAGCTTTCTTT	CASSHQYTEAFF
TRBV28	few	TRBJ2-7	.	TGTGCCAGCAGTTCCACAGGAGCCCCTTCTGACGAGCAGTACTTC	CASSSTGAPSDEQYF
TRBV6-2/TRBV6-3	many	TRBJ2-3	.	TGTGCCAGCAGTTTTGCTGCGGATACGCAGTATTTT	CASSFAADTQYF
TRBV2	.	TRBJ2-7	.	TGTGCCAGCAGTGACCACAGGAAGGGGCTCTCCTACGAGCAGTACTTC	CASSDHRKGLSYEQYF
TRBV11-1	few	TRBJ2-3	TRBD2	TGTGCCAGCAGCTGGGGACTAGCCGCAGATACGCAGTATTTT	CASSWGLAADTQYF
TRBV29-1	few	TRBJ2-5	TRBD2	TGCAGCGTTGGTCTGACTAGCGGGATGGAGACCCAGTACTTC	CSVGLTSGMETQYF
TRBV7-9	few	TRBJ2-1	.	TGTGCCAGCAGCCCTCCGGGGGTATACAATGAGCAGTTCTTC	CASSPPGVYNEQFF
TRBV7-2	.	TRBJ2-5	.	TGTGCCAGCAGCTTAGCGGTAGGGAGGGAGACCCAGTACTTC	CASSLAVGRETQYF
TRBV12-1	many	TRBJ2-7	.	TGTGCCAGCCTCTACGAGCAGTACTTC	CASLYEQYF
TRBV24-1	many	TRBJ2-1	.	TGTGCCACCAGTGATAAAAGCGCGGTGGGGTCCTACAATGAGCAGTTCTTC	CATSDKSAVGSYNEQFF
TRBV7-3	many	TRBJ2-2	.	TGTGCCAGCAGCGACAGAGGCCCACTCGACGGGGAGCTGTTTTTT	CASSDRGPLDGELFF
TRBV7-3	few	TRBJ2-3	TRBD2	TGTGCCAGCAGGGCGGGGGGCCGCCACACAGATACGCAGTATTTT	CASRAGGRHTDTQYF
TRBV29-1	.	TRBJ2-7	TRBD1	TGCAGCGTGCACCAGGGGGCCTCCGAGCAGTACTTC	CSVHQGASEQYF
TRBV7-8	.	TRBJ2-7	.	TGTGCCAGCAGCGCGTCCCGGGACAACTCCTACGAGCAGTACTTC	CASSASRDNSYEQYF
TRBV7-9	.	TRBJ1-1	.	TGTGCCAGCAGCTCCCCGGGGGGGGCCCGGAACACTGAAGCTTTCTTT	CASSSPGGARNTEAFF
TRBV7-2	many	TRBJ2-7	.	TGTGCCAGCAGCTTCCAGGGCTACGAGCAGTACTTC	CASSFQGYEQYF
TRBV20-1	.	TRBJ2-5	TRBD1	TGCAGTGCTAGTGAGGGGGCCGGGGAGACCCAGTACTTC	CSASEGAGETQYF
TRBV18	few	TRBJ2-2	TRBD2	TGTGCCAGCTCGCCCCGAGCGGGAGTGGAGACCGGGGAGCTGTTTTTT	CASSPRAGVETGELFF
TRBV5-1	many	TRBJ2-6	.	TGCGCCAGCATGGGAACGGCTGGGGCCAACGTCCTGACTTTC	CASMGTAGANVLTF
TRBV20-1	few	TRBJ2-1	TRBD2	TGCAGTGCCCCCATGCGGGAGGGGTCCAATGAGCAGTTCTTC	CSAPMREGSNEQFF
TRBV12-3/TRBV12-4	.	TRBJ1-4	.	TGTGCCAGCAGGCCTGGGACGCCTGAAAAACTGTTTTTT	CASRPGTPEKLFF
TRBV27	many	TRBJ2-1	.	TGTGCCAGCAGCCCCATCGGGGGTATAGGGATTTCCCTCAATGAGCAGTTCTTC	CASSPIGGIGISLNEQFF
TRBV29-1	many	TRBJ2-7	.	TGCAGCGGAATGGGAGTAGGAAGGTACGAGCAGTACTTC	CSGMGVGRYEQYF